The 7 T cell receptor gamma chains below all came from one sample that was sequenced in a study of gammadelta T cells in human blood. TCRdb reprocessed the RT-PCR reads using CATT. The sample lists 450 to 500 gamma-chain clones; 3% to 3.5% were seen once. The material sequenced was non-Vgamma9Vdelta2 gamma-delta T cells from fetal blood. These receptor sequences come from a human fetus.

This clone was counted between two and nine times. The DNA is left out, because the CDR3 cannot be placed on it with certainty; the CDR3 is given as TCRdb lists it. The V gene is listed as TRGV5; no J gene was called. From its first to its last residue, the CDR3 has 31 amino acids. Germline V gene sequence: CDR1 VINAFY, CDR2 YDVSNSKD. This chain's CDR3 is CATWDRIIIRNSLAVEQHLLSQVSIGRIQHF.

Notes on this clone: TCRdb's listed protein matches a much larger clone and diverges from this DNA's translation at residue 3, likely through a read error; the protein shown comes from the DNA. The chain employs TRGV8 and TRGJP1. Germline V gene data show CDR1 as VENAVY and CDR2 as YDSYNSRV. This CDR3 is 13 amino acids long. The CDR3: CASWDTTGWFKIF. CDR3 nucleotide sequence: TGTGCCAGCTGGGATACCACTGGTTGGTTCAAGATATTT.

This clone is labeled as medium-sized (0.01 to 0.1%). This sequence joins TRGV2 and TRGJP1. This CDR3 is built from 11 residues. Germline CDR1 is EGSNGY and CDR2 is YDSYNSKV. V lost 5 bases to trimming and J lost 11 bases; unmatched junction nucleotides: 5. In nucleotides, the CDR3 is TGTGCCACCTGGGGTAAATGGTTCAAGATATTT. Its protein is CATWGKWFKIF.

Points on this clone: TCRdb pairs this DNA with a much larger clone's protein that differs at residue 10, likely a read error; the protein shown was translated from the DNA. The chain uses TRGV8 and TRGJP1. Germline V gives CDR1 VENAVY, CDR2 YDSYNSRV. This CDR3 spans 13 amino acids. The CDR3: CATWDTTGWLKIF. The DNA of the CDR3 is TGTGCCACCTGGGATACCACTGGTTGGCTCAAGATATTT.

V is TRGV9 and J is TRGJ1 or TRGJ2. TCRdb is silent on the J gene; assignment here came from matching the DNA to germline. Unmatched junction bases numbered 11, after V lost 3 bases and J lost 3 bases. The CDR3 runs 15 residues. The germline CDR1 and CDR2 sequences are GITISATS and ISYDGTV (reference sequence). This chain's CDR3 is CALWESACSYYKKLF. DNA of the CDR3: TGTGCCTTGTGGGAGTCCGCCTGTTCTTATTATAAGAAACTCTTT.

Turning to this clone: A much larger clone lies a single base off, so this may be a read error. The chain has TRGV9 and TRGJ1 or TRGJ2. TCRdb offers no J gene call, so here the DNA was matched to germline to obtain one. The CDR3 sequence is 12 residues long. With 0 bases clipped from V and 7 bases from J, the junction kept 3 bases outside the gene matches. Germline CDR1 GITISATS, CDR2 ISYDGTV (reference sequence). CDR3 sequence (DNA): TGTGCCTTGTGGGAGGTGCACTATAAGAAACTCTTT. Its protein is CALWEVHYKKLF.

In this sample, this clone is medium-sized (0.01 to 0.1%). The chain links TRGV8 to TRGJ1 or TRGJ2. Germline CDR1 and CDR2: VENAVY and YDSYNSRV. J gave up 0 bases and V 3 bases, and 2 bases lay outside the gene matches. The CDR3 consists of 13 residues. CDR3 amino acids: CATWDSNYYKKLF. The DNA for the CDR3 is TGTGCCACCTGGGATTCGAATTATTATAAGAAACTCTTT.